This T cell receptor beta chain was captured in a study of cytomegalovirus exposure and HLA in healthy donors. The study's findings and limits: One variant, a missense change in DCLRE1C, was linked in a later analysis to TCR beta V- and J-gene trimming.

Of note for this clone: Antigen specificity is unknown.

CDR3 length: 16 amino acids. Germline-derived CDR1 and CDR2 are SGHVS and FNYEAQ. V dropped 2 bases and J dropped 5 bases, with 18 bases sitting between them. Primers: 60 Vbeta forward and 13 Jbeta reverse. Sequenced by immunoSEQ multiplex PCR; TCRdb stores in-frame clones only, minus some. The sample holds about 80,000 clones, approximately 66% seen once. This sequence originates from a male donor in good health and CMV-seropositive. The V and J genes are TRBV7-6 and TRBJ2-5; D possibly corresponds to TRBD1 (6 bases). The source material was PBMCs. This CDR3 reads CASSLRSQGRGETQYF. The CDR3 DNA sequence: TGTGCCAGCAGCTTACGGTCCCAGGGGAGAGGGGAGACCCAGTACTTC.